One and the same sample provided the 7 T cell receptor beta chains below, sequenced in a study of cytomegalovirus exposure and HLA in healthy donors. Produced via immunoSEQ multiplex PCR; TCRdb's table is partial and in-frame only. The repertoire has some 260,000 clones, 90% of them found once; the top ten carry around 3.3%. Sample: PBMCs. All receptors come from a woman aged 30 to 39 in good health and CMV-seronegative.

This clone has just a few counts. V gene TRBV14 combines with J gene TRBJ2-7; D is unclear. The CDR3 spans 14 residues. Looked up from germline, CDR1 is SGHDN and CDR2 is FVKESK. V was clipped by 4 bases and J by 2 bases, with 12 bases between them. CDR3 nucleotide sequence: TGTGCCAGCAGCCTGGGTATAACTACCTACGAGCAGTACTTC. The encoded protein is CASSLGITTYEQYF.

The table lists this clone with a count of one. The chain employs TRBV7-7 and TRBJ2-7; D gene uncertain. The V and J ends lost 3 bases and 2 bases respectively, with 11 bases between them. The CDR3 totals 14 residues. The germline V gene has CDR1 SSHAT and CDR2 FNYEAQ (reference sequence). CDR3 sequence: CASSFYSVAYEQYF. CDR3 coding DNA: TGTGCCAGCAGCTTTTACTCGGTAGCCTACGAGCAGTACTTC.

V gene TRBV9 combines with J gene TRBJ2-1, with 12 nucleotides matching TRBD2. Germline lookup yields CDR1 SGDLS and CDR2 YYNGEE. V dropped 0 bases and J dropped 5; count of bases not matched to a gene: 3. The CDR3 contains 16 residues. Written as DNA, the CDR3 is TGTGCCAGCAGCGTAGAGAGGACTAGCGGGGACAATGAGCAGTTCTTC. It yields the protein CASSVERTSGDNEQFF.

The chain recombines TRBV30 with TRBJ2-7; the D gene could be TRBD1 or TRBD2 (6 bases each). CDR1 and CDR2 from the germline V gene are GTSNPN and SVGIG (reference sequence). This CDR3 is 13 amino acids long. V lost 1 base and J 5 bases, leaving 12 bases between the germline ends. The CDR3 is CAWSAGADDEQYF. The CDR3 bases are TGTGCCTGGAGTGCGGGGGCGGACGACGAGCAGTACTTC. The full variable domain, completed using reference TRBV30 and TRBJ2-7, is SQTIHQWPATLVQPVGSPLSLECTVEGTSNPNLYWYRQAAGRGLQLLFYSVGIGQISSEVPQNLSASRPQDRQFILSSKKLLLSDSGFYLCAWSAGADDEQYFGPGTRLTVT.

This clone has just one count. This chain joins TRBV9 and TRBJ1-2; tentatively, D is TRBD1 (5 bases). The CDR3 length is 15 residues. Trimming left V 0 bases short and J 2 bases short, with 11 bases between. Per germline, CDR1 SGDLS and CDR2 YYNGEE. CDR3 protein: CASSVGEGLNYGYTF. CDR3 coding DNA: TGTGCCAGCAGCGTAGGGGAGGGGCTGAACTATGGCTACACCTTC.

This rearrangement joins TRBV4-1 to TRBJ2-7; 11 nucleotides match TRBD2. CDR1 MGHRA and CDR2 YSYEKL come from the germline V gene. The CDR3 runs 19 residues. The V and J ends lost 1 base and 0 bases, in that order; junction bases with no gene match: 11. The CDR3 loop reads CASSQAIGTSGPSSYEQYF. Here the CDR3 DNA reads TGCGCCAGCAGCCAAGCAATCGGGACTAGCGGACCGAGCTCCTACGAGCAGTACTTC.

V and J are TRBV11-2 and TRBJ2-7, with 11 bases fitting TRBD2. The CDR3 totals 15 residues. J lost 3 bases, V lost 4 bases, and 5 bases had no gene match. Germline V gene sequence: CDR1 SGHAT, CDR2 FQNNGV. In DNA form, the CDR3 reads TGTGCCAGCAGCTCCGGGACTAGCGGATTCTACGAGCAGTACTTC. Protein: CASSSGTSGFYEQYF.